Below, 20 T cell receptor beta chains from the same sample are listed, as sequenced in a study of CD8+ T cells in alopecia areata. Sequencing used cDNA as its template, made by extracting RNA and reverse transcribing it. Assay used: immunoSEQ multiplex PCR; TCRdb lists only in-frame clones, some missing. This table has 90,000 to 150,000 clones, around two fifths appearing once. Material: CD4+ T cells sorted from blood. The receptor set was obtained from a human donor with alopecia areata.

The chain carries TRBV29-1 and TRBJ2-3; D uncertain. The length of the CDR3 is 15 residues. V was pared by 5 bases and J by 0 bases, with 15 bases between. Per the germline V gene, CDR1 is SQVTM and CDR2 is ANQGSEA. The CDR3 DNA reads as TGCAGCGTTCAGCCCCGAGTTCGGAGCACAGATACGCAGTATTTT. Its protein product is CSVQPRVRSTDTQYF.

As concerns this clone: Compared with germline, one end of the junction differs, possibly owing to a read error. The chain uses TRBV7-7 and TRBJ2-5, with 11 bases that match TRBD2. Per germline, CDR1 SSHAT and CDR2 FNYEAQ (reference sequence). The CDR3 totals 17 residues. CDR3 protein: CASSLGVTSGDQETQYF. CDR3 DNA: TGTGCTAGCAGCTTAGGGGTGACTAGCGGGGACCAAGAGACCCAGTACTTC.

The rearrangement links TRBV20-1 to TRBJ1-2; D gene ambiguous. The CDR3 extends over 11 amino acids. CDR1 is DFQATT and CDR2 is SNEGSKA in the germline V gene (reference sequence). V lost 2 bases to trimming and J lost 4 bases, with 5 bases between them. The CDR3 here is CSARRGYGYTF. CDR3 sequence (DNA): TGCAGTGCTAGACGGGGCTATGGCTACACCTTC.

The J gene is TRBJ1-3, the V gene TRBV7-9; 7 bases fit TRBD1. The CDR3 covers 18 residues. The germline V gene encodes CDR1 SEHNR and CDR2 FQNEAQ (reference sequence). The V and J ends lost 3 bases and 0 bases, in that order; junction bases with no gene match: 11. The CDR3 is CASSFRDRSYHSGNTIYF. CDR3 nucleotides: TGTGCCAGCAGCTTCCGGGACAGAAGCTACCACTCTGGAAACACCATATATTTT.

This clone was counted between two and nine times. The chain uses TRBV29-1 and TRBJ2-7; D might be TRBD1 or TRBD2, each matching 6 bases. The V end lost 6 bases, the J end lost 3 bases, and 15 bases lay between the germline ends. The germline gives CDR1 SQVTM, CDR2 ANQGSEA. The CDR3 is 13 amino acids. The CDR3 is CSVGGRVIYEQYF. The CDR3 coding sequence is TGCAGCGTGGGGGGCAGGGTCATCTACGAGCAGTACTTC.

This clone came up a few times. CDR3 amino acids: CAWVRDRLNYGYTF. Written as DNA, the CDR3 is TGTGCCTGGGTCCGGGACCGACTAAACTATGGCTACACCTTC. The rearrangement uses TRBV30 and TRBJ1-2, with D perhaps TRBD1 (5 bases). CDR1 and CDR2 (germline): GTSNPN, SVGIG (reference sequence). V lost 5 bases to trimming and J lost 2 bases, with 15 bases between them. The CDR3 is 14 residues long.

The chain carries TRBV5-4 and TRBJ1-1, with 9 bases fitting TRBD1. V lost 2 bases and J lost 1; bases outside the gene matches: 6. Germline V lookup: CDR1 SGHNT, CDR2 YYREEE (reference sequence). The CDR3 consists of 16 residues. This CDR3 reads CASSFKDRGQNTEAFF. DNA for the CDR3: TGTGCCAGCAGCTTCAAGGACAGGGGCCAGAACACTGAAGCTTTCTTT. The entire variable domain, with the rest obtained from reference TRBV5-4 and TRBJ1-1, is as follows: ETGVTQSPTHLIKTRGQQVTLRCSSQSGHNTVSWYQQALGQGPQFIFQYYREEENGRGNFPPRFSGLQFPNYSSELNVNALELDDSALYLCASSFKDRGQNTEAFFGQGTRLTVV.

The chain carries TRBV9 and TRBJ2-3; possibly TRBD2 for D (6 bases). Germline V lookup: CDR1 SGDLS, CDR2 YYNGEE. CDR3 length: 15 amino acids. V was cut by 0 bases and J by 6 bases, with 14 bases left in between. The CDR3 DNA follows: TGTGCCAGCAGCGTAGATGGGCTAGCGATCGATACGCAGTATTTT. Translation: CASSVDGLAIDTQYF. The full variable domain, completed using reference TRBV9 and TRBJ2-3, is DSGVTQTPKHLITATGQRVTLRCSPRSGDLSVYWYQQSLDQGLQFLIQYYNGEERAKGNILERFSAQQFPDLHSELNLSSLELGDSALYFCASSVDGLAIDTQYFGPGTRLTVL.

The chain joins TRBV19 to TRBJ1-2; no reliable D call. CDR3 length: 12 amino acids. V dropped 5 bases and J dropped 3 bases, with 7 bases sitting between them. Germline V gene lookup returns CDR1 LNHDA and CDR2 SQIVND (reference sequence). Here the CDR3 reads CASSSIDYGYTF. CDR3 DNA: TGTGCCAGTAGTTCGATTGACTATGGCTACACCTTC.

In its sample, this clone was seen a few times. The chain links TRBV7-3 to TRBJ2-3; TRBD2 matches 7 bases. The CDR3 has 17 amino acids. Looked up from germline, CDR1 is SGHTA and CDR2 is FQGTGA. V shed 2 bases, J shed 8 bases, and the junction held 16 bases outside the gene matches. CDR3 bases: TGTGCCAGCAGCTTATATGGAATACCGCCTGGCGGGGGTACGCAGTATTTT. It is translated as CASSLYGIPPGGGTQYF.

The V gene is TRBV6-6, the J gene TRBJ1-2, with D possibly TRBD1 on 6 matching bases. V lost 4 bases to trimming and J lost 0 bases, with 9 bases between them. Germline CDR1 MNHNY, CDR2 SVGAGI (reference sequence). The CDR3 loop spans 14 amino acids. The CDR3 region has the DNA TGTGCCAGCAGTTCCTGGACAGCTAACTATGGCTACACCTTC. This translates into CASSSWTANYGYTF.

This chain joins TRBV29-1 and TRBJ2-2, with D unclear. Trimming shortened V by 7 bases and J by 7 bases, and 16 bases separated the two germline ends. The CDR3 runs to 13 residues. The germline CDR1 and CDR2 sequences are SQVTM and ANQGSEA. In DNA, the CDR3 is TGCAGCGCTTTGACGAAGTTGGGCGGGGAGCTGTTTTTT. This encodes CSALTKLGGELFF.

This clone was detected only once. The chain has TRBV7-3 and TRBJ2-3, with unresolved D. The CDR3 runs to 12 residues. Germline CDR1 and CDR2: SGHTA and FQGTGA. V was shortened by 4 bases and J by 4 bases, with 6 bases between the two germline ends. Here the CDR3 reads CASSSASDTQYF. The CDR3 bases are TGTGCCAGCAGCTCGGCCTCAGATACGCAGTATTTT.

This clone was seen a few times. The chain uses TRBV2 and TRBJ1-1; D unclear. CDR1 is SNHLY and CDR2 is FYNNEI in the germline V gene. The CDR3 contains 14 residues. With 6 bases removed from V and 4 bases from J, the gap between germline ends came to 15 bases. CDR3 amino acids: CASSHPRGVTEAFF. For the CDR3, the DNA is TGTGCCAGCAGCCACCCCCGGGGTGTCACTGAAGCTTTCTTT.

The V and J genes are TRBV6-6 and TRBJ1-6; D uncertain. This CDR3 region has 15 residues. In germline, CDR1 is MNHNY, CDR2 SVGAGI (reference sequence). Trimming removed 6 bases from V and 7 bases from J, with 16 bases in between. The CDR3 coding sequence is TGTGCCAGCAGCCCTAACGGCGGAGAAAATTCACCCCTCCACTTT. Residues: CASSPNGGENSPLHF.

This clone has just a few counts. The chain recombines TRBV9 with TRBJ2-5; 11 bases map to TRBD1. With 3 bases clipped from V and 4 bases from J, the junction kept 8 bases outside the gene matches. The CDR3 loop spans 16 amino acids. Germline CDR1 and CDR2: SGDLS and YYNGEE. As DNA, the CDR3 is TGTGCCAGCAGCGACTACCGGGACAGGGGGAGAGAGACCCAGTACTTC. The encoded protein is CASSDYRDRGRETQYF.

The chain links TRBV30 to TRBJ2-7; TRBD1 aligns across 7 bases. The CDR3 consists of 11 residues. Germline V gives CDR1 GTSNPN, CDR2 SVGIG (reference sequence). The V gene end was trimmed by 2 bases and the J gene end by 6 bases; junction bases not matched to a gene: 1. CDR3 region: CAWSRGLEQYF. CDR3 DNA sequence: TGTGCCTGGAGTAGGGGGCTCGAGCAGTACTTC.

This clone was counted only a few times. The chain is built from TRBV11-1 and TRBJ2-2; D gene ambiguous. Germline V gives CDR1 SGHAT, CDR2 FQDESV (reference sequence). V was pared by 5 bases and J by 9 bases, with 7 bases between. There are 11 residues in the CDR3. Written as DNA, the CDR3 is TGTGCCAGCAGCCTTCACCGGGAGCTGTTTTTT. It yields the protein CASSLHRELFF.

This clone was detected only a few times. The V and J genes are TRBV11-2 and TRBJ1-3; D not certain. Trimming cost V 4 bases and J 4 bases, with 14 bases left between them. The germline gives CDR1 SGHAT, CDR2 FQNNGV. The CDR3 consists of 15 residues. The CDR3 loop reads CASSSPGGYGNTIYF. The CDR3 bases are TGTGCCAGCAGCTCCCCAGGCGGGTACGGAAACACCATATATTTT.

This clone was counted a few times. CDR3 residues: CASSLQSEQYF. CDR3 coding DNA: TGTGCCAGCAGCTTACAGAGCGAGCAGTACTTC. The chain has TRBV11-2 and TRBJ2-7; no clear D gene. The V end was cut by 2 bases, the J end by 6 bases, with 5 bases between. Germline lookup yields CDR1 SGHAT and CDR2 FQNNGV. The CDR3 runs 11 residues. Full variable domain (missing parts from reference TRBV11-2 and TRBJ2-7): EAGVAQSPRYKIIEKRQSVAFWCNPISGHATLYWYQQILGQGPKLLIQFQNNGVVDDSQLPKDRFSAERLKGVDSTLKIQPAKLEDSAVYLCASSLQSEQYFGPGTRLTVT.